Below are 16 T cell receptor beta chains sequenced from a single sample in a study of blood T cell repertoires in COVID-19. Clones were read by immunoSEQ multiplex PCR, and TCRdb kept only the in-frame ones, dropping some. The sample holds about 92,000 clones; around 90% are singletons and the top ten take about a sixth. The source material was peripheral blood. The receptors come from a woman aged 60-75 years with COVID-19, enrolled during active disease.

This chain connects TRBV6-2 or TRBV6-3 to TRBJ1-1, with a possible D match to TRBD1 (5 bases). V shed 2 bases and J shed 2 bases, with 15 bases lying between them. Germline CDR1 and CDR2: MNHEY and SVGEGT. This CDR3 contains 16 residues. CDR3 nucleotide sequence: TGTGCCAGCAGTTACGGGGCAGGGAGGGGAAACACTGAAGCTTTCTTT. Translated: CASSYGAGRGNTEAFF.

This chain uses TRBV7-9 with TRBJ1-6; 7 bases map to TRBD1. Germline V lookup: CDR1 SEHNR, CDR2 FQNEAQ (reference sequence). V lost 5 bases, J lost 10 bases, and 8 bases stayed unmatched. The length of the CDR3 is 14 residues. The CDR3 reads CASSITGEGSPLHF. As DNA, the CDR3 is TGTGCCAGCAGCATCACAGGGGAAGGCTCACCCCTCCACTTT.

The genes are TRBV6-6 and TRBJ1-3, with 7 bases lining up with TRBD1. This CDR3 region has 16 residues. The germline V gene encodes CDR1 MNHNY and CDR2 SVGAGI (reference sequence). Trimming cost V 6 bases and J 2 bases; bases outside gene matches: 10. The CDR3 here is CASRTGARVAGNTIYF. The CDR3 bases are TGTGCCAGCAGAACAGGGGCCCGGGTGGCTGGAAACACCATATATTTT.

The chain combines TRBV6-5 with TRBJ1-3; a weak D match, TRBD1 (5 bases). The CDR3 has 15 residues. From germline, CDR1 is MNHEY and CDR2 SVGAGI. Deletions cut 6 bases from V and 0 bases from J, with 12 bases between. CDR3 in amino acids: CASRPEDISGNTIYF. The CDR3, as DNA: TGTGCCAGCAGACCTGAGGACATCTCTGGAAACACCATATATTTT.

The V gene is TRBV6-5, the J gene TRBJ2-2, with no clear D. The CDR3 runs 15 residues. Germline V gene lookup returns CDR1 MNHEY and CDR2 SVGAGI. With 6 bases removed from V and 1 base from J, the gap between germline ends came to 12 bases. The DNA of the CDR3 is TGTGCCAGCAGCCTAGTTCTCGGGAACACCGGGGAGCTGTTTTTT. Amino acids: CASSLVLGNTGELFF.

This sequence joins TRBV27 and TRBJ2-3, with 11 bases lining up with TRBD2. V shed 6 bases, J shed 7 bases, and the junction held 6 bases outside the gene matches. Germline V CDR1 and CDR2: MNHEY, SMNVEV (reference sequence). The CDR3 runs to 14 residues. The CDR3 DNA sequence: TGTGCCAGCAGAATAGCGGGGGGGCCAAATACGCAGTATTTT. This codes for CASRIAGGPNTQYF.

This chain connects TRBV30 to TRBJ1-4, with 7 positions matching TRBD1. With 5 bases clipped from V and 4 bases from J, the junction kept 4 bases outside the gene matches. The CDR3 loop spans 13 amino acids. CDR1 GTSNPN and CDR2 SVGIG come from the germline V gene (reference sequence). For the CDR3, the DNA is TGTGCCTGGTCAGGGGGATTTAATGAAAAACTGTTTTTT. Its translation: CAWSGGFNEKLFF.

This rearrangement joins TRBV15 to TRBJ2-1; TRBD2 aligns across 14 bases. This CDR3 has 17 residues. V was clipped by 1 base and J by 6 bases; unmatched bases: 5. Germline V gene data show CDR1 as LNHNV and CDR2 as YYDKDF (reference sequence). The CDR3 region is CATSRAGTSGGGNEQFF. The CDR3 coding sequence is TGTGCCACCAGCAGAGCGGGGACTAGCGGGGGTGGCAATGAGCAGTTCTTC.

The chain couples TRBV5-5 to TRBJ2-7; 7 positions agree with TRBD2. Germline loops: CDR1 SGHKS, CDR2 YYEKEE (reference sequence). CDR3 length: 16 amino acids. The junction had 11 bases not matched to a gene; V was cut back by 5 bases and J by 0 bases. The CDR3 sequence: CASSTREGLISYEQYF. The DNA of the CDR3 is TGTGCCAGCAGTACCAGGGAGGGACTGATCTCCTACGAGCAGTACTTC.

The chain is built from TRBV10-2 and TRBJ2-5; D call uncertain. The CDR3 spans 14 residues. Germline CDR1 is WSHSY and CDR2 is SAAADI. V lost 4 bases and J lost 0, with 9 bases in between. In DNA, the CDR3 is TGCGCCAGCAGTGTGAGGTATTACCAAGAGACCCAGTACTTC. Amino acid sequence: CASSVRYYQETQYF.

CDR3 DNA: TGTGCCAGTAGTACTATTCCCGGGACAGGGATTGGCTACACCTTC. It codes for CASSTIPGTGIGYTF. The rearrangement uses TRBV19 and TRBJ1-2, with 9 bases aligning to TRBD1. This CDR3 is built from 15 residues. CDR1 is LNHDA, CDR2 SQIVND, per germline (reference sequence). V gave up 4 bases and J gave up 7 bases; unmatched junction bases: 10.

The chain is built from TRBV2 and TRBJ1-1, with D tentatively TRBD1 (5 bases). The CDR3 is 12 residues long. V was pared by 10 bases and J by 2 bases, with 11 bases between. CDR1 is SNHLY and CDR2 is FYNNEI in the germline V gene. CDR3 nucleotide sequence: TGTGCCACAGGGAAGGGAAACACTGAAGCTTTCTTT. It yields the protein CATGKGNTEAFF.

The chain uses TRBV10-1 and TRBJ2-3, with 13 bases identical to TRBD2. CDR3 length equals 18 residues. CDR1 and CDR2 (germline): WNHNN, SYGVQD (reference sequence). The V and J ends lost 0 bases and 4 bases, in that order; junction bases with no gene match: 7. The CDR3 protein is CASSESTGLAGYSDTQYF. DNA for the CDR3: TGCGCCAGCAGTGAGTCGACGGGACTAGCGGGGTATTCAGATACGCAGTATTTT.

This clone was picked up one time. The chain has TRBV7-2 and TRBJ1-3; 7 nucleotides align to TRBD1. Germline loops: CDR1 SGHTA, CDR2 FQGNSA. V lost 5 bases and J lost 1; bases outside the gene matches: 5. CDR3 length: 15 amino acids. The CDR3 DNA reads TGTGCCAGCAGCACCCAACAGGGGTCTGGAAACACCATATATTTT. This codes for CASSTQQGSGNTIYF.

The chain recombines TRBV19 with TRBJ1-2, with D maybe TRBD1 (6 bases). V was clipped by 9 bases and J by 3 bases, with 11 bases between them. Germline values: CDR1 LNHDA, CDR2 SQIVND (reference sequence). This CDR3 has 12 residues. The CDR3 nucleotides read TGTGCCAGCTTCAGGGGTGACTATGGCTACACCTTC. Translating gives CASFRGDYGYTF.

The chain couples TRBV5-6 to TRBJ1-6; no reliable D call. The CDR3 covers 14 residues. From germline, CDR1 is SGHDT and CDR2 YYEEEE. The V and J ends lost 2 bases and 8 bases respectively, with 11 bases between them. CDR3 sequence (DNA): TGTGCCAGCAGCTTTGGTCAGGTGGATTCACCCCTCCACTTT. Amino acid sequence: CASSFGQVDSPLHF.